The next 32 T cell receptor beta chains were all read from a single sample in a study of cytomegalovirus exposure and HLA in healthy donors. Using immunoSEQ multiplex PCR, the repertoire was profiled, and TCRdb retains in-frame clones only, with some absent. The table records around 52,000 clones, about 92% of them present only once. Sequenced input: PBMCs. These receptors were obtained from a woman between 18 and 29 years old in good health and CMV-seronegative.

CDR3 loop: CASTGTYNEQFF. As DNA, the CDR3 is TGTGCCAGCACAGGTACCTACAATGAGCAGTTCTTC. The chain is built from TRBV6-1 and TRBJ2-1; D remains ambiguous. The CDR3 length is 12 residues. Per the germline V gene, CDR1 is MNHNS and CDR2 is SASEGT. V gave up 7 bases and J gave up 2 bases, with 6 bases separating them.

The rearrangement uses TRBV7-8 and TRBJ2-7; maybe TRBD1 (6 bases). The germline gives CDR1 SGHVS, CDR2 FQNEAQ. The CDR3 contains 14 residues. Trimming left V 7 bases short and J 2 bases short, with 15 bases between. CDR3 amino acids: CASTATGEPYEQYF. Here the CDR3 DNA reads TGTGCCAGCACCGCGACAGGAGAGCCCTACGAGCAGTACTTC.

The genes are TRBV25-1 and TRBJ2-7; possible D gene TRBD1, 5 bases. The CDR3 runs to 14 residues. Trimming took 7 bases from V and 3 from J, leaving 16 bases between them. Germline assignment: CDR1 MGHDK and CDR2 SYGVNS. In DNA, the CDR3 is TGTGCCAGCATCCCGGACACTCGCCGCTACGAGCAGTACGTC. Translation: CASIPDTRRYEQYV.

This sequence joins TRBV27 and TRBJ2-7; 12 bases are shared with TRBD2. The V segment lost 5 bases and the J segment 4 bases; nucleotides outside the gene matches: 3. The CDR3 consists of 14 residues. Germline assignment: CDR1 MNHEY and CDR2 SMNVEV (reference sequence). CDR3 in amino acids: CASSVGLAGYEQYF. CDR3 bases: TGTGCCAGCAGTGTCGGACTAGCGGGGTACGAGCAGTACTTC.

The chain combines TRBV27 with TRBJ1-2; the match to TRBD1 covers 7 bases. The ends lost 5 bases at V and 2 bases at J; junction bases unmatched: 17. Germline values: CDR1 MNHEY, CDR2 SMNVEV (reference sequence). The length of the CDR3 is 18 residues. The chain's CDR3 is CASSPLLRWDSKNYGYTF. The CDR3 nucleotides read TGTGCCAGCAGTCCCCTATTACGATGGGACAGTAAAAACTATGGCTACACCTTC.

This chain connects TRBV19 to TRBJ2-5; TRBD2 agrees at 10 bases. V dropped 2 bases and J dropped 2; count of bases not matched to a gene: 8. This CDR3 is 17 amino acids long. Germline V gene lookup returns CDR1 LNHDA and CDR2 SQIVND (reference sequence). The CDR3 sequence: CASSINRGLAAQETQYF. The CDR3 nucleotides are TGTGCCAGTAGTATAAATCGTGGACTAGCGGCACAAGAGACCCAGTACTTC.

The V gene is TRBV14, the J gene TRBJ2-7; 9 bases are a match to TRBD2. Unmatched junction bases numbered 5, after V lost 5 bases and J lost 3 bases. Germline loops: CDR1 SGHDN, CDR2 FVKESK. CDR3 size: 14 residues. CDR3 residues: CASSFGLARYEQYF. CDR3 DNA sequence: TGTGCCAGCAGCTTCGGACTAGCGCGCTACGAGCAGTACTTC.

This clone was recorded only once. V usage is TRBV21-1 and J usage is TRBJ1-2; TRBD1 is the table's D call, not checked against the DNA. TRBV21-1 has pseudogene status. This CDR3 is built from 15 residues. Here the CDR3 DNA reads TGTGCCAGCAGCAAAGAGGGCAGGGCAAACTATGGCTACACCTTC. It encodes CASSKEGRANYGYTF.

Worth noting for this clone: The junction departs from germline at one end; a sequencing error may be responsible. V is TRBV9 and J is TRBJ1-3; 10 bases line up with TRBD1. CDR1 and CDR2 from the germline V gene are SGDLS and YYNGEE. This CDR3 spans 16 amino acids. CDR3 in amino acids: CASTRQGAEAGNTLYF. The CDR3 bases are TGTGCCAGCACGCGACAGGGGGCGGAAGCTGGAAACACCTTATATTTT.

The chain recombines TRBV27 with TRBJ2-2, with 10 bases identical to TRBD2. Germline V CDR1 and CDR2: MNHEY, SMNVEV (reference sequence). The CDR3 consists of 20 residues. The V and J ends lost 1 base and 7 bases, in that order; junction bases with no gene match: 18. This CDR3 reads CASSLLPLRSGRIKNGELFF. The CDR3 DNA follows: TGTGCCAGCAGTTTATTGCCCCTCCGTAGCGGGAGGATTAAAAACGGGGAGCTGTTTTTT.

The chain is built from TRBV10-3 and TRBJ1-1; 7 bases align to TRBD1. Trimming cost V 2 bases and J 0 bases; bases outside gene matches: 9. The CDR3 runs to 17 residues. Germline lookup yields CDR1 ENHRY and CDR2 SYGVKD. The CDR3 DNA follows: TGTGCCATCAGTGAGCCAAGACAGGGTTGGATGAACACTGAAGCTTTCTTT. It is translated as CAISEPRQGWMNTEAFF.

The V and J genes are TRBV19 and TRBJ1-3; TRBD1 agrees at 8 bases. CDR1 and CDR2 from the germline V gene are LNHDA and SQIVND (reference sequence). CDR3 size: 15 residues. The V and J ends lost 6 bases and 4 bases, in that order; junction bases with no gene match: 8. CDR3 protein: CASRTQGARGNTIYF. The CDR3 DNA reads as TGTGCCAGTAGAACTCAGGGGGCCAGAGGAAACACCATATATTTT.

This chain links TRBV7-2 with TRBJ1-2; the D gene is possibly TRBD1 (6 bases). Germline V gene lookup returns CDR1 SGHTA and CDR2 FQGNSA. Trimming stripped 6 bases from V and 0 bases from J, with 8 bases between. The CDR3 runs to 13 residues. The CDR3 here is CASRGTSNYGYTF. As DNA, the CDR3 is TGTGCCAGCAGAGGGACATCTAACTATGGCTACACCTTC. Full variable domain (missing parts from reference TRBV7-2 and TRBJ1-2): GAGVSQSPSNKVTEKGKDVELRCDPISGHTALYWYRQSLGQGLEFLIYFQGNSAPDKSGLPSDRFSAERTGGSVSTLTIQRTQQEDSAVYLCASRGTSNYGYTFGSGTRLTVV.

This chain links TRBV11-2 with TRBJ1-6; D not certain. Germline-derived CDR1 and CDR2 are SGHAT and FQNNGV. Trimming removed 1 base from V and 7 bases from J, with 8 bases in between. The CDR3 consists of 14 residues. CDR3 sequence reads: CASSLVSQNSPLHF. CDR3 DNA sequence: TGTGCCAGCAGCTTAGTTTCCCAAAATTCACCCCTCCACTTT.

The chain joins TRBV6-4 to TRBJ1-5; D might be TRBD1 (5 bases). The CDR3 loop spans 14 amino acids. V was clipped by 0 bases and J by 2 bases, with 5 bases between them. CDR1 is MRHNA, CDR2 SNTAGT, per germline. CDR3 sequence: CASSDSQGNQPQHF. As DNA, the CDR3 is TGTGCCAGCAGTGACTCACAGGGCAATCAGCCCCAGCATTTT.

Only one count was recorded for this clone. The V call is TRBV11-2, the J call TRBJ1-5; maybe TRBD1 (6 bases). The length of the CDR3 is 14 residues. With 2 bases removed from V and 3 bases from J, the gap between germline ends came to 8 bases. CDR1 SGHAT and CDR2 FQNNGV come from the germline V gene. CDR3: CASSLQGSNQPQHF. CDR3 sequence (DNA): TGTGCCAGCAGCTTACAGGGGTCCAATCAGCCCCAGCATTTT.

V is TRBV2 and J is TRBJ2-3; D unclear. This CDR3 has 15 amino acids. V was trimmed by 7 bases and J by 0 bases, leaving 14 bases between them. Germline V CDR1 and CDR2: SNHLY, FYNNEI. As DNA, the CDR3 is TGTGCCAGCAAAGAGCAAACCTCTAGCACAGATACGCAGTATTTT. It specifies CASKEQTSSTDTQYF.

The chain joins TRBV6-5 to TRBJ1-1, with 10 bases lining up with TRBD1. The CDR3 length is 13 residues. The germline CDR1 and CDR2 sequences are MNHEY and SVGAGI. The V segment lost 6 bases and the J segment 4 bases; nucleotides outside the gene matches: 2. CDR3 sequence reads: CASRGTGVTEAFF. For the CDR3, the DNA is TGTGCCAGCAGGGGGACAGGGGTCACTGAAGCTTTCTTT.

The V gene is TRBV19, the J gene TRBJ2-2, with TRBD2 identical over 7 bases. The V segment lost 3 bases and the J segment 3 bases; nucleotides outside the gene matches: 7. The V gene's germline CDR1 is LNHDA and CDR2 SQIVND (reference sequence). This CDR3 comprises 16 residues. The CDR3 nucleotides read TGTGCCAGTAGTATTTTTGCGGGGGTCGACACCGGGGAGCTGTTTTTT. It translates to CASSIFAGVDTGELFF.

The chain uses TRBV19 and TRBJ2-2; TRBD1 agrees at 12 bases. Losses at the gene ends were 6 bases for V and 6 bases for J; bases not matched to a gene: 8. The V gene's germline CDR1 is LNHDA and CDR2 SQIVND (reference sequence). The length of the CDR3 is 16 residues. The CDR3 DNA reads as TGTGCCAGTAGCACCCCCGGGACAGGGGGCCCCGGGGAGCTGTTTTTT. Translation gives CASSTPGTGGPGELFF.

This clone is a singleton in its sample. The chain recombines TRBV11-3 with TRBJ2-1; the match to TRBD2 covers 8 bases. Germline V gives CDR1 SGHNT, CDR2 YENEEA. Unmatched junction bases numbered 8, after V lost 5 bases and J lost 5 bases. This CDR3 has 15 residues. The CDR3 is CASSAGGASDNEQFF. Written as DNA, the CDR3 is TGTGCCAGCAGCGCCGGGGGGGCGTCGGACAATGAGCAGTTCTTC.

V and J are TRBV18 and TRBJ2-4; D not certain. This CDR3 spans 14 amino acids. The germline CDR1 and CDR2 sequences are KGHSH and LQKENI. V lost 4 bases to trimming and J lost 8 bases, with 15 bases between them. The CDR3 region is CASSLPGSSDIQYF. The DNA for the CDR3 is TGTGCCAGCTCACTCCCGGGTTCTTCGGACATTCAGTACTTC.

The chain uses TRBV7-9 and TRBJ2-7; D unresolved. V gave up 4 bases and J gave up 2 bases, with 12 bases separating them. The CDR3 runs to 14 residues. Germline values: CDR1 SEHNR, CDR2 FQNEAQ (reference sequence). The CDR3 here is CASSSIAEPYEQYV. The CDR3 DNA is TGTGCCAGCAGCTCCATAGCTGAGCCCTACGAGCAGTACGTC.

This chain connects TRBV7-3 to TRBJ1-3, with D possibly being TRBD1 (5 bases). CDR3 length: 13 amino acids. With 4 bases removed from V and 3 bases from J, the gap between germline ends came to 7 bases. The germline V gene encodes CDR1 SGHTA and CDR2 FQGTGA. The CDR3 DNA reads TGTGCCAGCAGCTCGCAGGGTGGAAACACCATATATTTT. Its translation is CASSSQGGNTIYF.

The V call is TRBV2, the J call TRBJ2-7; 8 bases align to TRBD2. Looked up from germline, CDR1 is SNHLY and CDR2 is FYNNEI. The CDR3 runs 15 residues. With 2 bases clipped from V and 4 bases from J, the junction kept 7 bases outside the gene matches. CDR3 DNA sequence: TGTGCCAGCAGTGAACGGCGGGGGGTTGTGTACGAGCAGTACTTC. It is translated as CASSERRGVVYEQYF.

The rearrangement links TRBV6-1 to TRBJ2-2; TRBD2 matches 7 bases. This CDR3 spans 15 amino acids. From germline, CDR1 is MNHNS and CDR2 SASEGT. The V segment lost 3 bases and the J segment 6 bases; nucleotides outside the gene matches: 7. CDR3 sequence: CASSEGGKVSGELFF. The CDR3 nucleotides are TGTGCCAGCAGTGAGGGGGGGAAGGTCTCCGGGGAGCTGTTTTTT.

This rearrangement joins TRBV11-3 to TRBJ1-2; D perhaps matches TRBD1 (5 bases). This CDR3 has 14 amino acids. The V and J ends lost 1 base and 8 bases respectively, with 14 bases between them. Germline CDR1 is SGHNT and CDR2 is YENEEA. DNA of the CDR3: TGTGCCAGCAGCTTAGGTCAGGGCCTTGGGGGCTACACCTTC. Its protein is CASSLGQGLGGYTF.

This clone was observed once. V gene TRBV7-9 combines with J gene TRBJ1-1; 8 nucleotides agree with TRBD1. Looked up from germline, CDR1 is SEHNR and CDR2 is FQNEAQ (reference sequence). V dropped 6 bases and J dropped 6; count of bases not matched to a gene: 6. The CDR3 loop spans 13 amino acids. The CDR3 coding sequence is TGTGCCAGCAGTTTGACAGGGGAGGCTGAAGCTTTCTTT. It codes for CASSLTGEAEAFF.

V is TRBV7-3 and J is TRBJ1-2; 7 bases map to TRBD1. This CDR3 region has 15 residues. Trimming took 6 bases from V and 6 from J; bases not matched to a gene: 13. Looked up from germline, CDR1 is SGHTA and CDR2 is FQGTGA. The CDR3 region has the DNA TGTGCCAGCAGTCAAGGGCAGGGGGTAGGGGATGGCTACACCTTC. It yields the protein CASSQGQGVGDGYTF.

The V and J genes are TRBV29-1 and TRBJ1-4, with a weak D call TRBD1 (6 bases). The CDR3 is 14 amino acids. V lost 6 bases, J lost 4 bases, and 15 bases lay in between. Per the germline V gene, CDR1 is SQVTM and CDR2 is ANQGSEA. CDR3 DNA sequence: TGCAGCGTCGCCGCGGCAGGGGTTAATGAAAAACTGTTTTTT. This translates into CSVAAAGVNEKLFF.

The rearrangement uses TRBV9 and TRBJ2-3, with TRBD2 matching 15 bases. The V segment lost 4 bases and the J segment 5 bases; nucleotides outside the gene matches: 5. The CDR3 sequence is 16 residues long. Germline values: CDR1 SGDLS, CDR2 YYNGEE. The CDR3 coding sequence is TGTGCCAGCAGCAGGGGACTAGCGGGGGGCGGAGATACGCAGTATTTT. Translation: CASSRGLAGGGDTQYF. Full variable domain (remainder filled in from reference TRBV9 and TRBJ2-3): DSGVTQTPKHLITATGQRVTLRCSPRSGDLSVYWYQQSLDQGLQFLIQYYNGEERAKGNILERFSAQQFPDLHSELNLSSLELGDSALYFCASSRGLAGGGDTQYFGPGTRLTVL.

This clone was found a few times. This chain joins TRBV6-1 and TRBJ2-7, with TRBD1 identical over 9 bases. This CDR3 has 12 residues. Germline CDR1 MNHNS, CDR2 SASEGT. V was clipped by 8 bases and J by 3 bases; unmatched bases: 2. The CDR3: CASGDRVYEQYF. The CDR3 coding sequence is TGTGCCAGCGGGGACAGGGTCTACGAGCAGTACTTC.